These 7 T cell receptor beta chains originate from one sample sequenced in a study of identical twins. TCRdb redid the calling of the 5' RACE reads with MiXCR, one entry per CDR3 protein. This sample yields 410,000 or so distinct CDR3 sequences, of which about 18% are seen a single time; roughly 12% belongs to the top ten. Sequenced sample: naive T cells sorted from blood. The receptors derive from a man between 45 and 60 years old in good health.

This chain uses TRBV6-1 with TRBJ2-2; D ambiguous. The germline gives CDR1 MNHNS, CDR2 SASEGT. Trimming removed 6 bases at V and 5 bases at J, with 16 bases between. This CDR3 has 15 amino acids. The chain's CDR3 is CASSPRYTRTGELFF. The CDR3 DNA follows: TGTGCCAGCAGCCCCCGTTACACCCGAACCGGGGAGCTGTTTTTT.

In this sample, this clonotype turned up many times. CDR3 residues: CASSLKPPRALNTGELFF. The CDR3 bases are TGTGCCAGCAGTCTCAAACCCCCCAGGGCATTGAACACCGGGGAGCTGTTTTTT. The chain recombines TRBV27 with TRBJ2-2, with a weak D call TRBD1 (5 bases). The CDR3 sequence is 18 residues long. Germline V gene data show CDR1 as MNHEY and CDR2 as SMNVEV (reference sequence). V lost 5 bases, J lost 1 base, and 20 bases lay in between.

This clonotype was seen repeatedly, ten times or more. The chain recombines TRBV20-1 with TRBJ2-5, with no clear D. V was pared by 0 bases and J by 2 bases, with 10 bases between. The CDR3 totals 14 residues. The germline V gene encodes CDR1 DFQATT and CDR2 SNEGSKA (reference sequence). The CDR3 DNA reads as TGCAGTGCTAGAGATTGGGAAGCGCAAGAGACCCAGTACTTC. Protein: CSARDWEAQETQYF.

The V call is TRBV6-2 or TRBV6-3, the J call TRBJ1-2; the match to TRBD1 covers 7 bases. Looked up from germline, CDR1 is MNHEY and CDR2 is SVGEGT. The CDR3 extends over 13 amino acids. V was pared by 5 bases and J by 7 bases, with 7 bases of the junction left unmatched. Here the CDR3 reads CASSPRDSSGYTF. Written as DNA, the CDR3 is TGTGCCAGCAGTCCCCGGGACAGTTCTGGCTACACCTTC.

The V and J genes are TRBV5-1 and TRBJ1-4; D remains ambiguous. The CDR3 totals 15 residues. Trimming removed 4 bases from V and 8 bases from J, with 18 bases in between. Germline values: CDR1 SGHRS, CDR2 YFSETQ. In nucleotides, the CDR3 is TGCGCCAGCAGCCAACCTTTTGGGGTTGGGGAAAAACTGTTTTTT. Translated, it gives CASSQPFGVGEKLFF.

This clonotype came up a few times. CDR3 nucleotide sequence: TGTGCCAGCAGCTTGATGGGGCGCGAGCAGTACTTC. It specifies CASSLMGREQYF. The V gene is TRBV5-8, the J gene TRBJ2-7, with D tentatively TRBD1 (5 bases). Trimming took 1 base from V and 6 from J, leaving 8 bases between them. Per the germline V gene, CDR1 is SGHTS and CDR2 is YDEGEE. The CDR3 covers 12 residues.

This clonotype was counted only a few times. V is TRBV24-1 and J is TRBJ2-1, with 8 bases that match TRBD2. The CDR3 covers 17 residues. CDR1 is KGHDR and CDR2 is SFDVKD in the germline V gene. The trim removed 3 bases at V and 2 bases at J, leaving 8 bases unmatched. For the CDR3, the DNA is TGTGCCACCAGTGATCCCGGGTCGGGACTAGCCTACAATGAGCAGTTCTTC. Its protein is CATSDPGSGLAYNEQFF.